Listed here are 14 T cell receptor beta chains from one sample, sequenced in a study of T-cell reconstitution after alpha-beta-depleted transplantation in children. A library of TCRbeta sequences, prepared with unique molecular identifiers, was generated. In TCRdb, the PCR reads were re-called with MiXCR into one record per CDR3 protein. Of some 400,000 distinct CDR3 sequences listed, over 20% were seen once; the top ten hold approximately 3.9%. This specimen was PBMCs from the stem cell graft donor, taken from the stem cell graft. Every receptor here comes from a human donor who donated a stem cell graft to a child with acute myeloid leukemia.

This clonotype was seen a handful of times. The genes are TRBV4-2 and TRBJ2-3, with 11 bases aligning to TRBD2. The V gene end was trimmed by 3 bases and the J gene end by 1 base; junction bases not matched to a gene: 3. Germline CDR1 and CDR2: LGHNA and YNFKEQ. The CDR3 covers 16 residues. CDR3 sequence (DNA): TGTGCCAGCAGCCACCTGACTAGCGGGGGCACAGATACGCAGTATTTT. Amino acids: CASSHLTSGGTDTQYF.

This chain uses TRBV28 with TRBJ2-7; 11 positions agree with TRBD1. The CDR3 loop spans 15 amino acids. V was pared by 8 bases and J by 4 bases, with 10 bases of the junction left unmatched. Germline CDR1 is MDHEN and CDR2 is SYDVKM. DNA for the CDR3: TGTGCCAGCCCAACACGGACAGGGGGCGATTACGAGCAGTACTTC. Translated, it gives CASPTRTGGDYEQYF.

The V gene is TRBV2, the J gene TRBJ2-2; TRBD2 matches at 11 bases. V trimming: 3 bases; J trimming: 5 bases; junction bases outside the gene matches: 2. The CDR3 length is 15 residues. CDR1 SNHLY and CDR2 FYNNEI come from the germline V gene. CDR3 sequence (DNA): TGTGCCAGCAGTGATGGGACTAGCGGTACCGGGGAGCTGTTTTTT. It encodes CASSDGTSGTGELFF.

This chain links TRBV12-3 or TRBV12-4 with TRBJ2-7, with 7 nucleotides matching TRBD1. Germline trimming cut 6 bases from V and 5 bases from J; bases unmatched to any gene: 4. The CDR3 length is 12 residues. This chain's CDR3 is CASSYTGDEQYF. The CDR3, as DNA: TGTGCCAGCAGCTACACAGGGGACGAGCAGTACTTC.

This clonotype was detected only a few times. J is TRBJ1-1 and V is TRBV28; D is possibly TRBD1 (5 bases). CDR1 and CDR2 (germline): MDHEN, SYDVKM. The V end was cut by 7 bases, the J end by 7 bases, with 19 bases between. The CDR3 totals 14 residues. CDR3 loop: CASIPVAMRGEAFF. As DNA, the CDR3 is TGTGCCAGCATTCCGGTGGCTATGAGGGGTGAAGCTTTCTTT.

There are many counts of this clonotype. The genes are TRBV5-1 and TRBJ2-3, with 10 nucleotides matching TRBD2. V lost 4 bases and J lost 0; bases outside the gene matches: 11. The germline gives CDR1 SGHRS, CDR2 YFSETQ. The CDR3 is made up of 18 amino acids. CDR3 residues: CASSGGLASGSSTDTQYF. Written as DNA, the CDR3 is TGCGCCAGCAGCGGGGGACTAGCGAGCGGCTCTAGCACAGATACGCAGTATTTT.

This clonotype has more than one count but fewer than ten. The CDR3 DNA reads as TGTGCCAGCAGTGATCGAGGGGTGGGGCCACAAGAGACCCAGTACTTC. It specifies CASSDRGVGPQETQYF. This chain connects TRBV25-1 to TRBJ2-5, with D perhaps assigned TRBD1 or TRBD2 (5 bases each). The CDR3 sequence is 16 residues long. V was pared by 3 bases and J by 2 bases, with 16 bases between. Per germline, CDR1 MGHDK and CDR2 SYGVNS.

The chain joins TRBV6-1 to TRBJ2-6, with 8 nucleotides matching TRBD1. The CDR3 extends over 19 amino acids. The J segment lost 0 bases and the V segment lost 8 bases, leaving 15 bases of the junction unmatched. Looked up from germline, CDR1 is MNHNS and CDR2 is SASEGT. CDR3 loop: CASLNVTGAMSSGANVLTF. CDR3 in DNA: TGTGCCAGCCTCAACGTGACAGGGGCAATGAGCTCTGGGGCCAACGTCCTGACTTTC.

The genes are TRBV28 and TRBJ2-4, with D possibly being TRBD2 (5 bases). Trimming left V 7 bases short and J 0 bases short, with 10 bases between. The germline gives CDR1 MDHEN, CDR2 SYDVKM. CDR3 size: 14 residues. In DNA form, the CDR3 reads TGTGCCAGCACGGGAAACCTAGCCAAAAACATTCAGTACTTC. Its protein product is CASTGNLAKNIQYF.

There are a few counts of this clonotype. The chain links TRBV12-3 or TRBV12-4 to TRBJ2-7, with D maybe TRBD1 (5 bases). This CDR3 has 13 amino acids. V lost 4 bases to trimming and J lost 6 bases, with 13 bases between them. The CDR3 DNA reads as TGTGCCAGCAGTTATCAGGGTCTGTCCGAGCAGTACTTC. It yields the protein CASSYQGLSEQYF.

This clonotype has a count of ten or more. J is TRBJ2-3 and V is TRBV29-1; perhaps TRBD1 as D (6 bases). The CDR3 loop spans 11 amino acids. Germline values: CDR1 SQVTM, CDR2 ANQGSEA. V lost 7 bases to trimming and J lost 4 bases, with 9 bases between them. The DNA for the CDR3 is TGCAGCGGCTACAGGGCAGATACGCAGTATTTT. Translation: CSGYRADTQYF.

V usage is TRBV12-3 or TRBV12-4 and J usage is TRBJ2-7; D possibly corresponds to TRBD1 (5 bases). V shed 7 bases and J shed 0 bases, with 7 bases lying between them. The CDR3 is made up of 12 amino acids. The CDR3 here is CASKDTSYEQYF. Here the CDR3 DNA reads TGTGCCAGCAAGGACACCTCCTACGAGCAGTACTTC.

A few counts support this clonotype. This chain joins TRBV6-5 and TRBJ2-5; D unresolved. V lost 4 bases and J 2 bases, leaving 20 bases between the germline ends. CDR1 and CDR2 (germline): MNHEY, SVGAGI. The CDR3 totals 17 residues. The chain's CDR3 is CASSSSASTQRQETQYF. As DNA, the CDR3 is TGTGCCAGCAGTTCCTCGGCTTCGACTCAAAGGCAAGAGACCCAGTACTTC.

The chain is built from TRBV24-1 and TRBJ2-1; D possibly matches TRBD1 or TRBD2 (6 bases each). Germline V gene data show CDR1 as KGHDR and CDR2 as SFDVKD. V dropped 3 bases and J dropped 3 bases, with 20 bases sitting between them. This CDR3 has 18 residues. In nucleotides, the CDR3 is TGTGCCACCAGTGATCCAGGTGTGGGGGGCGGGCGCTACAATGAGCAGTTCTTC. Its translation: CATSDPGVGGGRYNEQFF.